This T cell receptor beta chain came from a study of CXCR3-negative and CXCR3-positive naive CD8 T cells. All TRB cDNA libraries came from 5' RACE performed with UMI labels. Each CDR3 protein gets one entry in TCRdb, which reprocessed the 5' RACE reads and gives no DNA. Its table lists 80,000 to 95,000 distinct CDR3 sequences. Study findings and constraints: Diversity was high in both naive subsets and much lower in memory cells.

In the case of this clonotype: The antigen is undetermined.

Material for sequencing was naive CXCR3- CD8+ T cells from blood. Subset in this sample: CD45RO-CCR7+CD27+CD95- naive CD8+ T cells lacking CXCR3 (TNR3-). The receptor comes from a human donor in good health. Some clones in this sample may be carry-over from other donors' samples.

The CDR3 protein is CASSLEADIAEAFF. This chain uses TRBV7-6 with TRBJ1-1; TCRdb proposes TRBD1, but this gene call is untestable without DNA. This CDR3 is built from 14 residues. Germline V gene data show CDR1 as SGHVS and CDR2 as FNYEAQ.